This TCR beta chain was found in a study of cytomegalovirus exposure and HLA in healthy donors. As for the study in general: A later analysis reported the same platform for the 110 or so validation repertoires and the 650 to 750 first-cohort repertoires. Findings and caveats of the study: There were three CMV-associated chains whose specificity for CMV antigens was confirmed in vitro. TCR beta chains numbering some 160 were designated cytomegalovirus-associated. According to a subsequent analysis, TCR clusters from the first cohort were inclined to appear together in the 120 validation repertoires.

A few counts support this clone. Its antigen is unknown. Method: immunoSEQ multiplex PCR; TCRdb's copy keeps in-frame clones and lacks some. Of roughly 150,000 clones listed, roughly 91% are singletons. Germline CDR1 reads SEHNR; CDR2 reads FQNEAQ (reference sequence). Trimming at V came to 2 bases and at J to 0 bases, leaving 12 bases not matched to a gene. The CDR3 is 19 residues long. The clonotype originates from a man aged 18 to 29 in good health and CMV-seropositive. The rearrangement links TRBV7-9 to TRBJ2-1; 8 nucleotides match TRBD2. The sequenced material came from PBMCs. CDR3 bases: TGTGCCAGCAGCTTACTTGGACTAGCTTATTCCAGCTCCTACAATGAGCAGTTCTTC. Translation gives CASSLLGLAYSSSYNEQFF.